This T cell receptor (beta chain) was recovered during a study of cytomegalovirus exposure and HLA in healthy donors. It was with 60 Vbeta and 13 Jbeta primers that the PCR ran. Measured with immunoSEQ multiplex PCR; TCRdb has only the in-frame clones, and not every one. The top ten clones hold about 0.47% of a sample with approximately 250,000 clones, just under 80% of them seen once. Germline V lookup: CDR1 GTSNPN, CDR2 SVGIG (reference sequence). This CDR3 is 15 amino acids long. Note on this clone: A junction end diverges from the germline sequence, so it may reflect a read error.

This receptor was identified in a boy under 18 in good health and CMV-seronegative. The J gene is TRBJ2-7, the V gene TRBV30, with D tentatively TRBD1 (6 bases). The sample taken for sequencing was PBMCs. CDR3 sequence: CAWSVEAGEYYAQYF. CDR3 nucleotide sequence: TGTGCCTGGAGTGTAGAGGCAGGGGAATACTACGCGCAGTACTTC.